This T cell receptor (beta chain) was identified in a study of blood T cell repertoires in COVID-19. Across the whole study: COVID-19 samples from acute and convalescent phases originated in the United States, Italy and Spain. PBMCs, B-cell-depleted T cells, or T cells were the source of the cDNA or gDNA that made up the material.

Trimming took 0 bases from V and 4 from J, leaving 10 bases between them. The V gene's germline CDR1 is SGHNT and CDR2 YYREEE (reference sequence). The CDR3 runs to 14 residues. In the source study's methods: Amplified reference gene primers provided the basis for estimating nucleated cell counts. TCRdb's table, derived via immunoSEQ multiplex PCR, lists solely in-frame clones and lacks some. The DNA was the basis for D and trimming; V, J and clone size are from that table. The table shows 52,000 or so clones, with roughly nine tenths occurring only once. Material for sequencing was peripheral blood. This receptor was obtained from a middle-aged man with acute or convalescent COVID-19. The rearrangement links TRBV5-4 to TRBJ1-2; TRBD1 might be the D (6 bases). CDR3 sequence reads: CASSLDRVGYGYTF. The CDR3 DNA reads TGTGCCAGCAGCTTGGACAGGGTTGGCTATGGCTACACCTTC. The whole variable domain, remainder taken from reference TRBV5-4 and TRBJ1-2, is ETGVTQSPTHLIKTRGQQVTLRCSSQSGHNTVSWYQQALGQGPQFIFQYYREEENGRGNFPPRFSGLQFPNYSSELNVNALELDDSALYLCASSLDRVGYGYTFGSGTRLTVV.